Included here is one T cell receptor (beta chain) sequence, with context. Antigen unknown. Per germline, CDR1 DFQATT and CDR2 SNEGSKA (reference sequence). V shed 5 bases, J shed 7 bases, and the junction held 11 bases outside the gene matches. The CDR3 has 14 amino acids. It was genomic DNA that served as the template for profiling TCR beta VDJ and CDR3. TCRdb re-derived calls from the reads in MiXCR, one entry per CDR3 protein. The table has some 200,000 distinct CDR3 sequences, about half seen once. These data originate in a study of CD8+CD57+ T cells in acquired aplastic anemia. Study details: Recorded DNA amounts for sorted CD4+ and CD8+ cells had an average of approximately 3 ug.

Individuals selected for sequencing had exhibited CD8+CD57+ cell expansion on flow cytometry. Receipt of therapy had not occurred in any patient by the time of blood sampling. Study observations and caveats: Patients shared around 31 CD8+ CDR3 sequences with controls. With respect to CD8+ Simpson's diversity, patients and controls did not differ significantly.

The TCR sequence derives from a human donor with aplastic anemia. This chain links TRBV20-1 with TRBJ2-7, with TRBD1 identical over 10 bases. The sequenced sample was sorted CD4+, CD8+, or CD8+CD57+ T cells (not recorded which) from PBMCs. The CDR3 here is CSAETGTGVLEQYF. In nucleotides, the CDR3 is TGCAGTGCTGAGACGGGGACAGGGGTCTTAGAGCAGTACTTC.